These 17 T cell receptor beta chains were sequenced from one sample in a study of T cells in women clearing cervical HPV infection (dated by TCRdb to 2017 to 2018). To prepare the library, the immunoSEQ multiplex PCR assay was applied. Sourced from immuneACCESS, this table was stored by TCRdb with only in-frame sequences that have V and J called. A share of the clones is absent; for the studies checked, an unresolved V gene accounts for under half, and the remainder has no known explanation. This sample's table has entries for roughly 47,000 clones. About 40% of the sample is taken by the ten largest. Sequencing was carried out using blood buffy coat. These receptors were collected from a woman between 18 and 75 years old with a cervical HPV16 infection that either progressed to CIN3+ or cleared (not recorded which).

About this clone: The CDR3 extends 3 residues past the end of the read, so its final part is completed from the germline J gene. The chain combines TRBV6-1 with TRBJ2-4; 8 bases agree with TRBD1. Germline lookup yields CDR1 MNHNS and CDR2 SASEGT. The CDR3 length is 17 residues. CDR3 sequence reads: CASSEALGTGGGQPQYF. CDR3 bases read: TGTGCCAGCAGTGAAGCGCTAGGGACAGGTGGAGGTCAGCCT.

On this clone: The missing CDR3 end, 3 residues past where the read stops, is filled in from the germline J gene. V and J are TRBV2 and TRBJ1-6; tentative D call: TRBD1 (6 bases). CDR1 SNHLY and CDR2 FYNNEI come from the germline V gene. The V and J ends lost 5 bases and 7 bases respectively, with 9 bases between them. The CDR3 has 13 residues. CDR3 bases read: TGTGCCAGCAGTCTGGACAGCAATTCACCC. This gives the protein CASSLDSNSP. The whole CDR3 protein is CASSLDSNSPLHF.

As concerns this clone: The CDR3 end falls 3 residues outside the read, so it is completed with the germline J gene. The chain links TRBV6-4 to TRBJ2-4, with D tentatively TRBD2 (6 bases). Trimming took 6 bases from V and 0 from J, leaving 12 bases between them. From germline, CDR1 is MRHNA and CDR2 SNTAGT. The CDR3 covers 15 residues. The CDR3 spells CASRKRVVAKNIQYF. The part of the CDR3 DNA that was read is TGTGCCAGCAGGAAGCGGGTTGTAGCCAAAAACATT.

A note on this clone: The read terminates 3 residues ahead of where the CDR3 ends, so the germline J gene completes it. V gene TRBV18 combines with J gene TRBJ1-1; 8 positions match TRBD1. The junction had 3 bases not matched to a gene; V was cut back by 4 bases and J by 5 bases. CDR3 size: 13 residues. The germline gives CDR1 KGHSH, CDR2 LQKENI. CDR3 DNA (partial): TGTGCCAGCTCACTCCAGGGGGCTACTGAA. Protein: CASSLQGATE. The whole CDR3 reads CASSLQGATEAFF.

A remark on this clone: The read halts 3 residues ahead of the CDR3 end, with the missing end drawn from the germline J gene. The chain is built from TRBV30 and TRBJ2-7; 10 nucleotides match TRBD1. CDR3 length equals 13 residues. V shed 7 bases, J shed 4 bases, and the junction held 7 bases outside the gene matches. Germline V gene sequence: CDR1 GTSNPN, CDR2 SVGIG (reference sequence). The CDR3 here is CASKGTGEYEQYF. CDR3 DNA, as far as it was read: TGTGCCTCGAAGGGGACAGGGGAGTACGAG.

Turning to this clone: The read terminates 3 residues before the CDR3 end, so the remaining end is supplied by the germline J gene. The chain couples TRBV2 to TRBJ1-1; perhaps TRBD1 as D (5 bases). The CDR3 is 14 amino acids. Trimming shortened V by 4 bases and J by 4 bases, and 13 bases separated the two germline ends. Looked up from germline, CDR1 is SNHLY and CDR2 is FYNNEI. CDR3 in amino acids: CASSVQERGTEAFF. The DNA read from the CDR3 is TGTGCCAGCAGTGTACAGGAGAGGGGCACTGAA. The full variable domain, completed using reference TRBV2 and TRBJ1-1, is EPEVTQTPSHQVTQMGQEVILRCVPISNHLYFYWYRQILGQKVEFLVSFYNNEISEKSEIFDDQFSVERPDGSNFTLKIRSTKLEDSAMYFCASSVQERGTEAFFGQGTRLTVV.

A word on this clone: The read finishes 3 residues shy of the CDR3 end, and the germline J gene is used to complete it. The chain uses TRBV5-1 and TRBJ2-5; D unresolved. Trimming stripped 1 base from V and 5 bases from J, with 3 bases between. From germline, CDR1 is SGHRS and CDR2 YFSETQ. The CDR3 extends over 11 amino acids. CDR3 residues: CASSLRETQYF. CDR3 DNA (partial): TGCGCCAGCAGCTTGCGGGAGACC.

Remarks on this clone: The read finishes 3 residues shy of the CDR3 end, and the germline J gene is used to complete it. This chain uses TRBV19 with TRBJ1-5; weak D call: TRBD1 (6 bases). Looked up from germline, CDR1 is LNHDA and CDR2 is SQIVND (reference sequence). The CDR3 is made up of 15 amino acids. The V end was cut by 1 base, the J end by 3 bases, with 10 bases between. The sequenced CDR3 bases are TGTGCCAGTAGTATAGGCAGACAGGACAATCAGCCC. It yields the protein CASSIGRQDNQP. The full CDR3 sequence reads CASSIGRQDNQPQHF.

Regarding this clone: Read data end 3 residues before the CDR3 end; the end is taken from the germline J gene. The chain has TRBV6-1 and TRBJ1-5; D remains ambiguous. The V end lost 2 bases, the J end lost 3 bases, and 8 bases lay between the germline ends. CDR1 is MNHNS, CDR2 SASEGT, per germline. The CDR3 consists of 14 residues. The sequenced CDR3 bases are TGTGCCAGCAGTGAAAGGCCAGTCAATCAGCCC. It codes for CASSERPVNQP. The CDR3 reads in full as CASSERPVNQPQHF.

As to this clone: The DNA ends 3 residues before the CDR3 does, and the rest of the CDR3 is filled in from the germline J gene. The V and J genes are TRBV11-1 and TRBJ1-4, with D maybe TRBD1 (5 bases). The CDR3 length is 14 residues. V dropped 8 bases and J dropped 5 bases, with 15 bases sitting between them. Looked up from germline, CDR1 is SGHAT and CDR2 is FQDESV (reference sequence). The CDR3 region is CASGLRGGNEKLFF. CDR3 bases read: TGTGCCAGCGGCCTAAGGGGAGGGAATGAAAAA.

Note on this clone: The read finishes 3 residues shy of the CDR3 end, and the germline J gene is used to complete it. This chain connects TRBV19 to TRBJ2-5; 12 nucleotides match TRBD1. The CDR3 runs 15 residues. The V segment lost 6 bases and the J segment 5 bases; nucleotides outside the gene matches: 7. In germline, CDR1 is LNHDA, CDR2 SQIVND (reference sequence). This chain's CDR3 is CASRTRDRGLETQYF. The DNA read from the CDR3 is TGTGCCAGTAGGACCCGGGACAGGGGGCTCGAGACC.

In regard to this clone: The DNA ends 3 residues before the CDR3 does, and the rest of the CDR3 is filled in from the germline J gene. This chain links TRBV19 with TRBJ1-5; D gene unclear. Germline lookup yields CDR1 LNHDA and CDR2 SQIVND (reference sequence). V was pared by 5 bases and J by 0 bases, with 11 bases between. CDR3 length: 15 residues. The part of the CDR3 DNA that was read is TGTGCCAGTAGTGGTCAGGCATATAGCAATCAGCCC. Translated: CASSGQAYSNQP. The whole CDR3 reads CASSGQAYSNQPQHF.

The CDR3 sequence: CAISERGPEGGYTF. The sequenced part of the CDR3 DNA is TGTGCCATCAGCGAACGGGGTCCGGAGGGTGGC. This chain uses TRBV10-3 with TRBJ1-2; D is undetermined. The sequence runs out 3 residues before the end of the CDR3; the remainder is reconstructed from the germline J gene. Germline V gives CDR1 ENHRY, CDR2 SYGVKD. The CDR3 consists of 14 residues. Trimming removed 6 bases at V and 7 bases at J, with 18 bases between.

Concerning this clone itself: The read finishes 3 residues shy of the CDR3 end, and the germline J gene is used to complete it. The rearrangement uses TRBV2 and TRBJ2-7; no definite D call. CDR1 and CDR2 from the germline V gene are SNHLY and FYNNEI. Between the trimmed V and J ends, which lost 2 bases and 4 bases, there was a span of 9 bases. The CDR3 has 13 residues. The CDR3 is CASSELSRYEQYF. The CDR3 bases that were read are TGTGCCAGCAGTGAACTATCTCGGTACGAG.

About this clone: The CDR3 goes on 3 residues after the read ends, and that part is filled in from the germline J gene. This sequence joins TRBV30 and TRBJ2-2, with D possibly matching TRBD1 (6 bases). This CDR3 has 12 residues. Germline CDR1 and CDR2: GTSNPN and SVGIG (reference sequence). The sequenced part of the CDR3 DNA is TGTGCCTGGATGGTGGGGGCAGGAAAG. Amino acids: CAWMVGAGK. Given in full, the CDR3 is CAWMVGAGKLFF.

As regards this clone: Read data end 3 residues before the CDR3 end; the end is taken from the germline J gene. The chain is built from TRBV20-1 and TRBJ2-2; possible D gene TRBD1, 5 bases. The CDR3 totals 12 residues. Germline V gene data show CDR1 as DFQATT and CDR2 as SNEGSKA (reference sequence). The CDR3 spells CSASAGANVLFF. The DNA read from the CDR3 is TGCAGTGCTAGTGCTGGGGCCAACGTG.

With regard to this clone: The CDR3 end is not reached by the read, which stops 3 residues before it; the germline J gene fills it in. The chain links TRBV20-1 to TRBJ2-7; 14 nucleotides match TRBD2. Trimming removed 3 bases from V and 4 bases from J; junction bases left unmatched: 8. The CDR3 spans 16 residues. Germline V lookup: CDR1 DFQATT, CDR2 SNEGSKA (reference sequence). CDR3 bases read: TGCAGTGCTAGCCTCAGGACTAGCGGGAGGTTTTACGAG. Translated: CSASLRTSGRFYE. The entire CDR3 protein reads CSASLRTSGRFYEQYF.